This T cell receptor beta chain came from a study of T cell changes during pregnancy in multiple sclerosis (dated by TCRdb to between 2018 and 2021). Context from the whole study: Changes in the T cell repertoire over the course of pregnancy were examined in this study in women with multiple sclerosis.

With regard to this clone: Its recognized antigen is unknown. Qualities for individual bases were not recorded, and no much larger clone is one base off.

Library preparation used the immunoSEQ multiplex PCR assay. Here the immuneACCESS table is served through TCRdb, limited to in-frame sequences with V and J called. Missing clones are a known gap in these copies; in checked studies unresolved V genes cover under half, and the rest lacks a known reason. The sample table records over 30,000 clones; 88% of these occur just once. In total, the top ten clones hold more than 0.95% of the sample. After removal of 3 bases from V and 3 bases from J, the junction retains 3 bases not matched to a gene. The germline V gene (reference sequence) provides CDR1 SGHNT and CDR2 YYREEE. The CDR3 runs 16 residues from the cysteine to the phenylalanine. Just the 48-base CDR3 DNA is kept, in frame starting at base 1.

The clonotype was recovered from a female donor with multiple sclerosis, enrolled in a pregnancy study. The sample consisted of CD4+ T cells from peripheral blood mononuclear cells, taken before pregnancy. This chain joins TRBV5-4 to TRBJ2-3, with 14 bases matching TRBD2. CDR3 sequence: CASSSGTSGSTDTQYF. The DNA sequence follows: TGTGCCAGCAGCTCCGGGACTAGCGGGAGTACAGATACGCAGTATTTT. The CDR3 plus the reference TRBV5-4 and TRBJ2-3 genes for the other parts give the full variable domain: ETGVTQSPTHLIKTRGQQVTLRCSSQSGHNTVSWYQQALGQGPQFIFQYYREEENGRGNFPPRFSGLQFPNYSSELNVNALELDDSALYLCASSSGTSGSTDTQYFGPGTRLTVL.